This T cell receptor (beta chain) was captured by sequencing in a study of OX40 agonist ivuxolimab in advanced cancers. The overall study: The patients got ivuxolimab, which is an agonistic anti-OX40 (CD134) antibody.

On this clone itself: Its antigen is still unknown.

Study results and caveats: At 0.1 to 3.0 mg/kg, CD4+ and CD8+ blood T cells expanded clonally by week 6. In a subset of nonresponders, normalized T-cell clonal expansion was also low.

The data were produced by immunoSEQ multiplex PCR, yet TCRdb's version contains in-frame clones alone and is incomplete. The sample has approximately 91,000 clones, 87% seen once. Patients who had autoimmune disease history or got systemic immunosuppression were left out. The CDR3 is 12 amino acids. Per germline, CDR1 SNHLY and CDR2 FYNNEI. Trimming left V 2 bases short and J 11 bases short, with 12 bases between. The clonotype originates from an adult with an advanced solid tumor such as melanoma, head and neck, liver or kidney cancer. V and J are TRBV2 and TRBJ1-1, with D perhaps TRBD1 (5 bases). The sample here was CD4+ or CD8+ T cells sorted from blood, taken in a trial of the OX40 agonist ivuxolimab. Here the CDR3 DNA reads TGTGCCAGCAGTGAATCGTGGGGGGTCGCTTTCTTT. Translated: CASSESWGVAFF.